Listed below are T cell receptor beta chains from one sample, sequenced in a study of blood T cell repertoires in COVID-19. Sequencing used immunoSEQ multiplex PCR; TCRdb keeps in-frame clones, though not all of them. This sample yields around 140,000 clones, of which around 90% are seen a single time; about 2% belongs to the top ten. Material for sequencing was peripheral blood. Receptor source: a man aged 65 to 85 with acute or convalescent COVID-19. Both conserved end residues are part of each CDR3. The D gene is left open where the match is weak. Rows may omit the clone size; those that give it use once, few, many or a size class.

TRBV10-3	NA	TRBJ1-2	NA	CAARGGIKNYGYTF	TGTGCCGCCAGAGGGGGAATCAAGAACTATGGCTACACCTTC
TRBV11-2	NA	TRBJ1-2	NA	CASSPQRAAANYGYTF	TGTGCCAGCAGCCCGCAGAGGGCCGCTGCTAACTATGGCTACACCTTC
TRBV6-2/TRBV6-3	NA	TRBJ2-7	NA	CASSYPGLLNEQYF	TGTGCCAGCAGTTACCCTGGACTACTTAACGAGCAGTACTTC
TRBV7-2	NA	TRBJ2-1	NA	CASSLGRGTAEQFF	TGTGCCAGCAGCTTAGGCCGCGGGACCGCTGAGCAGTTCTTC
TRBV27	NA	TRBJ1-5	NA	CASSLRGYQPQHF	TGTGCCAGCAGTTTACGGGGATATCAGCCCCAGCATTTT
TRBV5-1	NA	TRBJ2-3	NA	CASSLASEVSDTQYF	TGCGCCAGCAGCTTGGCTAGCGAAGTTTCGGATACGCAGTATTTT
TRBV27	NA	TRBJ1-1	NA	CASSLWSGLDTEAFF	TGTGCCAGCAGTTTATGGTCGGGGTTAGACACTGAAGCTTTCTTT
TRBV19	TRBD1	TRBJ1-5	NA	CASRGTGQANQPQHF	TGTGCCAGTAGGGGGACAGGGCAGGCCAATCAGCCCCAGCATTTT
TRBV19	NA	TRBJ1-1	NA	CASSITTGSTEAFF	TGTGCCAGTAGTATCACGACAGGTTCCACTGAAGCTTTCTTT
TRBV28	TRBD2	TRBJ2-7	NA	CASSPERDPSYEQYF	TGTGCCAGCAGTCCAGAGCGGGACCCCTCCTACGAGCAGTACTTC
TRBV19	TRBD1	TRBJ1-4	NA	CASSQGTATNEKLFF	TGTGCCAGTAGTCAAGGGACAGCAACTAATGAAAAACTGTTTTTT
TRBV7-2	TRBD1	TRBJ2-7	NA	CASSLGPDRGSYEQYF	TGTGCCAGCAGCTTAGGTCCGGACAGGGGCTCCTACGAGCAGTACTTC
TRBV19	NA	TRBJ2-5	NA	CASSLTGPETQYF	TGTGCCAGTAGTTTAACAGGGCCGGAGACCCAGTACTTC
TRBV11-2	NA	TRBJ2-5	NA	CASSLGQNQETQYF	TGTGCCAGCAGCCTAGGACAGAACCAAGAGACCCAGTACTTC
TRBV7-9	NA	TRBJ2-1	NA	CASSFRGSSYNEQFF	TGTGCCAGCAGCTTCAGGGGAAGCTCCTACAATGAGCAGTTCTTC
TRBV20-1	NA	TRBJ1-1	NA	CSAAGDTEAFF	TGCAGTGCTGCAGGGGACACTGAAGCTTTCTTT
TRBV29-1	NA	TRBJ1-1	NA	CSVGARLNTEAFF	TGCAGCGTTGGGGCCAGACTGAACACTGAAGCTTTCTTT
TRBV7-2	TRBD1	TRBJ1-2	NA	CASSIRQGDNYGYTF	TGTGCCAGCAGCATCCGACAGGGAGATAACTATGGCTACACCTTC
TRBV15	NA	TRBJ1-1	NA	CATSRDQLEGAEAFF	TGTGCCACCAGCAGAGATCAGCTTGAAGGGGCTGAAGCTTTCTTT
TRBV6-5	NA	TRBJ2-7	NA	CASSPTRDYEQYF	TGTGCCAGCAGTCCGACTAGGGACTACGAGCAGTACTTC
TRBV27	NA	TRBJ2-5	NA	CASLQETQYF	TGTGCCAGCTTACAAGAGACCCAGTACTTC
TRBV15	NA	TRBJ1-4	NA	CATSRDRPGTLREKLFF	TGTGCCACCAGCAGAGACCGTCCCGGGACTCTAAGGGAAAAACTGTTTTTT
TRBV7-3	NA	TRBJ2-1	NA	CASSPAGLDNEQFF	TGTGCCAGCAGTCCTGCGGGACTGGACAATGAGCAGTTCTTC
TRBV5-5	NA	TRBJ1-6	few	CASSLGPNNRSPLHF	TGTGCCAGCAGCCTGGGCCCTAATAATCGATCACCCCTCCACTTT
TRBV5-8	NA	TRBJ1-2	NA	CASSEFMNYGYTF	TGTGCCAGCAGCGAGTTCATGAACTATGGCTACACCTTC
TRBV5-1	NA	TRBJ2-7	NA	CASSSGGSSYEQYF	TGCGCCAGCAGCTCAGGGGGGAGCTCCTACGAGCAGTACTTC
TRBV10-2	NA	TRBJ1-2	once	CASSEPGSANYGYTF	TGCGCCAGCAGTGAGCCGGGGTCAGCTAACTATGGCTACACCTTC
TRBV9	TRBD1	TRBJ2-5	NA	CASSLRTGKGETQYF	TGTGCCAGCAGCTTGCGGACAGGGAAGGGAGAGACCCAGTACTTC
TRBV5-1	TRBD1	TRBJ1-1	few	CASSLVTGGSNTEAFF	TGCGCCAGCAGCTTGGTGACAGGGGGATCGAACACTGAAGCTTTCTTT
TRBV2	TRBD2	TRBJ2-7	NA	CASSVGLPYEQYF	TGTGCCAGCAGTGTGGGACTACCCTACGAGCAGTACTTC
TRBV4-1	NA	TRBJ1-5	NA	CASSQEGSVFGGSNQPQHF	TGCGCCAGCAGCCAAGAGGGGTCTGTCTTCGGGGGGAGCAATCAGCCCCAGCATTTT
TRBV19	TRBD2	TRBJ2-1	NA	CASEAGGSYNEQFF	TGTGCCAGCGAAGCGGGGGGCTCCTACAATGAGCAGTTCTTC
TRBV28	NA	TRBJ2-5	NA	CASSQGAPETQYF	TGTGCCAGCAGCCAAGGGGCTCCGGAGACCCAGTACTTC
TRBV7-3	TRBD2	TRBJ2-1	once	CASSTRARTSGYNEQFF	TGTGCCAGCAGCACACGAGCTCGGACTAGCGGTTACAATGAGCAGTTCTTC
TRBV15	NA	TRBJ2-7	NA	CATSRDWGRGVAEQYF	TGTGCCACCAGCAGAGATTGGGGCAGGGGGGTCGCCGAGCAGTACTTC
TRBV4-2	TRBD1	TRBJ1-5	few	CASSQDRGNQPQHF	TGTGCCAGCAGCCAAGACAGGGGGAATCAGCCCCAGCATTTT
TRBV18	NA	TRBJ2-3	NA	CASSSSQGDTQYF	TGTGCCAGCTCTTCTTCTCAGGGGGATACGCAGTATTTT
TRBV3-1/TRBV3-2	NA	TRBJ1-6	few	CASSQGDTFSYNSPLHF	TGTGCCAGCAGCCAAGGGGACACCTTCTCCTATAATTCACCCCTCCACTTT
TRBV29-1	NA	TRBJ1-2	NA	CSVEFREGGGYTF	TGCAGCGTTGAGTTTCGAGAAGGAGGAGGCTACACCTTC
TRBV7-9	NA	TRBJ1-4	NA	CASSSDRSNEKLFF	TGTGCCAGCAGCTCAGACAGATCCAATGAAAAACTGTTTTTT
TRBV12-3/TRBV12-4	NA	TRBJ1-1	few	CASSLTGTLAFF	TGTGCCAGCAGTTTAACCGGGACACTAGCTTTCTTT
TRBV19	TRBD1	TRBJ1-1	NA	CASSRQGEAFF	TGTGCCAGTAGCCGACAGGGCGAAGCTTTCTTT
TRBV7-6	TRBD1	TRBJ2-3	NA	CASSLNRGRVDTQYF	TGTGCCAGCAGCTTAAACAGGGGGCGAGTAGATACGCAGTATTTT
TRBV10-1	TRBD1	TRBJ2-7	NA	CASSPGTEYEQYF	TGCGCCAGCAGTCCCGGGACAGAATACGAGCAGTACTTC
TRBV7-9	NA	TRBJ2-7	NA	CASSLDWGGEQYF	TGTGCCAGCAGCTTAGACTGGGGCGGCGAGCAGTACTTC
TRBV29-1	NA	TRBJ1-4	NA	CSPGRGTNEKLFF	TGCAGCCCCGGGCGCGGGACTAATGAAAAACTGTTTTTT
TRBV7-9	NA	TRBJ2-2	NA	CASSLNSAGGTGELFF	TGTGCCAGCAGCTTAAATTCGGCCGGCGGGACCGGGGAGCTGTTTTTT
TRBV11-2	NA	TRBJ2-1	NA	CASSHGRSYNEQFF	TGTGCCAGCAGCCACGGTCGCTCCTACAATGAGCAGTTCTTC
TRBV19	TRBD1	TRBJ1-6	NA	CASRRGDRNSPLHF	TGTGCCAGTAGAAGAGGGGACAGAAATTCACCCCTCCACTTT
TRBV11-3	NA	TRBJ2-5	NA	CASSPMGGTQETQYF	TGTGCCAGCAGCCCCATGGGGGGAACCCAAGAGACCCAGTACTTC
TRBV6-5	TRBD2	TRBJ2-7	NA	CASSKRGPNEQYF	TGTGCCAGTTCGAAGCGGGGTCCCAACGAGCAGTACTTC
TRBV15	NA	TRBJ1-4	NA	CATSRGPESDEKLFF	TGTGCCACCAGCAGAGGACCGGAAAGCGATGAAAAACTGTTTTTT
TRBV5-1	TRBD1	TRBJ2-5	NA	CASSLVGQGFSGQETQYF	TGCGCCAGCAGCTTGGTAGGACAGGGATTCTCGGGACAAGAGACCCAGTACTTC